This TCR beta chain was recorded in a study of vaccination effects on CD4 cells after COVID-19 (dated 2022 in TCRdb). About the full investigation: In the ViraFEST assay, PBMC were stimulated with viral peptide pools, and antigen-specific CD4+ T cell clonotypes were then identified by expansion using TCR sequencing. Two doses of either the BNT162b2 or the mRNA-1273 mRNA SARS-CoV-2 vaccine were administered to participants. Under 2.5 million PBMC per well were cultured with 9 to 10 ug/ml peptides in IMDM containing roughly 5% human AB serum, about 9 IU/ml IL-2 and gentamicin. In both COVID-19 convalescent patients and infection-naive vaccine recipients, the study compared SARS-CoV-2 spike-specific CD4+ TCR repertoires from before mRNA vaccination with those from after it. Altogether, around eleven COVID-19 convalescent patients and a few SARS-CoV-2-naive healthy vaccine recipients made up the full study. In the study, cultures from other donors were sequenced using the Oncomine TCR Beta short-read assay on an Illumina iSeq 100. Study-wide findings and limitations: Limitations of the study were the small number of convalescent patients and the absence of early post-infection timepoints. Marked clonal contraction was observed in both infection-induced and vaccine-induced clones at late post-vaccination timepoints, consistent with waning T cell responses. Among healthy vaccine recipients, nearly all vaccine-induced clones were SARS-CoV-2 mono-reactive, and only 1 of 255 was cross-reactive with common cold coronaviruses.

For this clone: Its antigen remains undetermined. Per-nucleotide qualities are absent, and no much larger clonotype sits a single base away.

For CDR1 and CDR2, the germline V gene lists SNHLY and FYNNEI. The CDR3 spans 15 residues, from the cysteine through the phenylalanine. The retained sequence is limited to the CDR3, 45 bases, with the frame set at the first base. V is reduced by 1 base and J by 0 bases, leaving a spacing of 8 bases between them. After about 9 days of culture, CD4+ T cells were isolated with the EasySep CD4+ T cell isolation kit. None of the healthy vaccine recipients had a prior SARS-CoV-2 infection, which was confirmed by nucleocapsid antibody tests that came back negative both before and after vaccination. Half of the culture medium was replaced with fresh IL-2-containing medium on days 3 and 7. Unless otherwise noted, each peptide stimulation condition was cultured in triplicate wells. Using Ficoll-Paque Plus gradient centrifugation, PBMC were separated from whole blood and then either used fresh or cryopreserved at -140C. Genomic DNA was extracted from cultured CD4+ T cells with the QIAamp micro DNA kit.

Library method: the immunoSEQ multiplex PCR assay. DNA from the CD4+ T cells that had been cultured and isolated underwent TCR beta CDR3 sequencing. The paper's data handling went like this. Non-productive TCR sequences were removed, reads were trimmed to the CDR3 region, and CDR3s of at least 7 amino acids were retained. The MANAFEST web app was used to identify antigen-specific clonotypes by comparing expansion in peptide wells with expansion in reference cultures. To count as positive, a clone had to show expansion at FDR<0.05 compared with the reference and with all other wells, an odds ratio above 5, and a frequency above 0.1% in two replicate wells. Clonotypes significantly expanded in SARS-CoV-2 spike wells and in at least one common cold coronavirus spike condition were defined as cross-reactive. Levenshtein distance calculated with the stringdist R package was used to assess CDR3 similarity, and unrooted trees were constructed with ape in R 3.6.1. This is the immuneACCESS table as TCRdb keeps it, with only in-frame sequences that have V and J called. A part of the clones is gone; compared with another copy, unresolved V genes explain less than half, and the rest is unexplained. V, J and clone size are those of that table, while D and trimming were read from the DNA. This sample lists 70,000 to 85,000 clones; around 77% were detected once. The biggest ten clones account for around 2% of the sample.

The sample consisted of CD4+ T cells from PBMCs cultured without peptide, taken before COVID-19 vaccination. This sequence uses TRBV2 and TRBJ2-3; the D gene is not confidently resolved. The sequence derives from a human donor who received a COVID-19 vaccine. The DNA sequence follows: TGTGCCAGCAGTGAAGGGCCTCCTAGCACAGATACGCAGTATTTT. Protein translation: CASSEGPPSTDTQYF.